What follows are 13 T cell receptor beta chains derived from one specimen sequenced in a study of cytomegalovirus exposure and HLA in healthy donors. Vbeta (60) and Jbeta (13) primers were used in the PCR. Using immunoSEQ multiplex PCR, the repertoire was profiled, and TCRdb retains in-frame clones only, with some absent. The data contain roughly 180,000 clones, 76% of them singletons. The sample comprised PBMCs. All receptors come from a woman younger than 45 in good health and CMV-seropositive.

This chain joins TRBV5-1 and TRBJ2-3, with D possibly matching TRBD2 (6 bases). Per the germline V gene, CDR1 is SGHRS and CDR2 is YFSETQ. The length of the CDR3 is 14 residues. V was trimmed by 7 bases and J by 5 bases, leaving 17 bases between them. The CDR3 region has the DNA TGCGCCAGCGCTGACCCCACTAGCCTAGATACGCAGTATTTT. Amino acid sequence: CASADPTSLDTQYF.

This clone showed up just a few times. The chain couples TRBV4-2 to TRBJ1-4, with 11 positions matching TRBD1. J was trimmed by 8 bases and V by 1 base; bases with no gene match: 6. This CDR3 is built from 16 residues. Germline CDR1 is LGHNA and CDR2 is YNFKEQ. CDR3 sequence (DNA): TGTGCCAGCAGCCAAGCGGGACAGGGGGGGGGCGAAAAACTGTTTTTT. This encodes CASSQAGQGGGEKLFF.

The table lists this clone with a few counts. The CDR3 nucleotides read TGTGCCACCAGCCGAACAGAGTACGAGCAGTACTTC. Its protein product is CATSRTEYEQYF. The V call is TRBV15, the J call TRBJ2-5, with D unclear. TRBJ2-7 explains the end of the DNA better; the J call may be wrong. Germline values: CDR1 LNHNV, CDR2 YYDKDF (reference sequence). CDR3 length equals 12 residues.

V gene TRBV5-4 combines with J gene TRBJ1-5; D gene uncertain. V was shortened by 0 bases and J by 1 base, with 5 bases between the two germline ends. Looked up from germline, CDR1 is SGHNT and CDR2 is YYREEE (reference sequence). The CDR3 extends over 14 amino acids. CDR3 coding DNA: TGTGCCAGCAGCTTGGGAGGCAGCAATCAGCCCCAGCATTTT. Protein product: CASSLGGSNQPQHF.

V is TRBV19 and J is TRBJ2-1; tentatively, D is TRBD2 (7 bases). The CDR3 sequence is 14 residues long. Deletions cut 7 bases from V and 7 bases from J, with 17 bases between. Germline V gene lookup returns CDR1 LNHDA and CDR2 SQIVND (reference sequence). The CDR3 DNA sequence: TGTGCCAGTACCTCGAAAGGGGGGGATAATGAGCAGTTCTTC. This sequence encodes CASTSKGGDNEQFF.

The genes are TRBV30 and TRBJ1-5, with 9 bases identical to TRBD1. The CDR3 loop spans 13 amino acids. Germline assignment: CDR1 GTSNPN and CDR2 SVGIG (reference sequence). J was trimmed by 4 bases and V by 5 bases; bases with no gene match: 3. The CDR3 DNA is TGTGCCTGGGCCGGACAGGGGAATCAGCCCCAGCATTTT. Translated, it gives CAWAGQGNQPQHF.

This clone was observed a single time. The chain combines TRBV2 with TRBJ2-3; 10 bases agree with TRBD1. The CDR3 runs 13 residues. The ends lost 6 bases at V and 4 bases at J; junction bases unmatched: 1. Germline V CDR1 and CDR2: SNHLY, FYNNEI. Here the CDR3 DNA reads TGTGCCAGCAGGGGACAGGGGCCAGATACGCAGTATTTT. Encoded protein: CASRGQGPDTQYF.

The rearrangement uses TRBV7-2 and TRBJ2-2; the D gene is possibly TRBD1 (5 bases). This CDR3 has 18 amino acids. V gave up 5 bases and J gave up 0 bases, with 19 bases separating them. Germline V CDR1 and CDR2: SGHTA, FQGNSA. The CDR3: CASSQSDTTMANTGELFF. In DNA, the CDR3 is TGTGCCAGCAGCCAATCGGACACCACAATGGCGAACACCGGGGAGCTGTTTTTT. The whole variable domain, filled in from reference TRBV7-2 and TRBJ2-2, reads GAGVSQSPSNKVTEKGKDVELRCDPISGHTALYWYRQSLGQGLEFLIYFQGNSAPDKSGLPSDRFSAERTGGSVSTLTIQRTQQEDSAVYLCASSQSDTTMANTGELFFGEGSRLTVL.

This chain links TRBV7-2 with TRBJ2-1; TRBD2 matches 16 bases. V dropped 6 bases and J dropped 15; count of bases not matched to a gene: 8. Germline V gene lookup returns CDR1 SGHTA and CDR2 FQGNSA. The CDR3 runs 14 residues. In DNA form, the CDR3 reads TGTGCCAGCAGAGGGACTAGCGGGGGGGCATTACCGTTCTTC. Translated: CASRGTSGGALPFF.

The chain has TRBV13 and TRBJ2-3; 8 bases fit TRBD1. Germline-derived CDR1 and CDR2 are PRHDT and FYEKMQ (reference sequence). J was trimmed by 1 base and V by 1 base; bases with no gene match: 7. There are 17 residues in the CDR3. The CDR3 nucleotides read TGTGCCAGCAGCTTAGCCGGGACAGGTTTCGGCACAGATACGCAGTATTTT. Protein: CASSLAGTGFGTDTQYF.

The rearrangement joins TRBV28 to TRBJ1-6; no clear D. V lost 6 bases and J 3 bases, leaving 9 bases between the germline ends. In germline, CDR1 is MDHEN, CDR2 SYDVKM. CDR3 length equals 14 residues. The CDR3 loop reads CASSGRGYNSPLHF. The DNA for the CDR3 is TGTGCCAGCAGCGGACGGGGCTATAATTCACCCCTCCACTTT.

This chain uses TRBV19 with TRBJ1-6, with D possibly being TRBD1 (6 bases). CDR3 size: 21 residues. Trimming shortened V by 1 base and J by 3 bases, and 25 bases separated the two germline ends. Germline V gene lookup returns CDR1 LNHDA and CDR2 SQIVND (reference sequence). The CDR3: CASSIARGRQSAVLYNSPLHF. CDR3 DNA: TGTGCCAGTAGTATAGCGCGGGGGCGGCAGTCCGCCGTCCTCTATAATTCACCCCTCCACTTT.

J is TRBJ2-5 and V is TRBV7-6; possibly TRBD2 for D (6 bases). With 4 bases removed from V and 5 bases from J, the gap between germline ends came to 17 bases. This CDR3 has 15 residues. Germline assignment: CDR1 SGHVS and CDR2 FNYEAQ. CDR3 sequence: CASSSGGTAGETQYF. The CDR3 nucleotides are TGTGCCAGCAGCTCCGGGGGAACCGCTGGGGAGACCCAGTACTTC.